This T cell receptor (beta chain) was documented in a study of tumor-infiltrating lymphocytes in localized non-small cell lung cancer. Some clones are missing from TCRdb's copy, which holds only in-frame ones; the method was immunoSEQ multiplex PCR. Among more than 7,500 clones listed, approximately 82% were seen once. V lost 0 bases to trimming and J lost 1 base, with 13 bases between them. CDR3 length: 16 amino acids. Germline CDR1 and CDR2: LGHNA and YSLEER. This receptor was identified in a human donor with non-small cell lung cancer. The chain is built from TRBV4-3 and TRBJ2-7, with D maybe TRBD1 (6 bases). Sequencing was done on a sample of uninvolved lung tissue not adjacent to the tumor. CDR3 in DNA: TGCGCCAGCAGCCAAGAGCTATGGGGGCCATCCTACGAGCAGTACTTC. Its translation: CASSQELWGPSYEQYF.